The next 20 T cell receptor beta chains were all read from a single sample in a study of radiotherapy plus CTLA-4 blockade in lung cancer. Method: immunoSEQ multiplex PCR; TCRdb's copy keeps in-frame clones and lacks some. The repertoire holds 62,000 or so clones, roughly 85% seen once, with approximately 9.3% in the top ten. The starting material was peripheral blood, obtained from a patient treated with radiotherapy plus ipilimumab. These TCRs come from a human donor with non-small cell lung cancer who had a complete response to radiotherapy plus ipilimumab.

V is TRBV11-3 and J is TRBJ2-1; D is possibly TRBD2 (6 bases). Trimming stripped 4 bases from V and 1 base from J, with 14 bases between. The length of the CDR3 is 16 residues. CDR1 and CDR2 (germline): SGHNT, YENEEA. CDR3 protein: CASSSRQGRSYNEQFF. CDR3 coding DNA: TGTGCCAGCAGCTCGCGACAAGGGAGGTCCTACAATGAGCAGTTCTTC.

The genes are TRBV5-5 and TRBJ2-4, with a weak D call TRBD1 (6 bases). The CDR3 has 15 amino acids. CDR1 and CDR2 from the germline V gene are SGHKS and YYEKEE (reference sequence). V lost 3 bases and J lost 6, with 16 bases in between. Here the CDR3 DNA reads TGTGCCAGCAGCTCAGTGGACAGTGTGGGAAACATTCAGTACTTC. Protein sequence: CASSSVDSVGNIQYF.

This clone was seen more than once but under ten times. The chain joins TRBV14 to TRBJ2-7, with no clear D. The CDR3 has 15 amino acids. Germline CDR1 SGHDN, CDR2 FVKESK. V lost 1 base and J lost 3, with 13 bases in between. The CDR3 is CASSQGLGRFYEQYF. The CDR3 DNA sequence: TGTGCCAGCAGCCAAGGGTTAGGCAGGTTCTACGAGCAGTACTTC.

This clone was counted between two and nine times. Germline is not matched at one junction end, which may reflect a read error. The V call is TRBV2, the J call TRBJ2-4, with 10 bases aligning to TRBD2. From germline, CDR1 is SNHLY and CDR2 FYNNEI. The CDR3 is 13 amino acids. Here the CDR3 reads CASGLASGGRGCF. Written as DNA, the CDR3 is TGTGCCAGCGGGTTAGCTAGCGGGGGCCGAGGTTGCTTC. The full variable domain, with the rest looked up from reference TRBV2 and TRBJ2-4, is EPEVTQTPSHQVTQMGQEVILRCVPISNHLYFYWYRQILGQKVEFLVSFYNNEISEKSEIFDDQFSVERPDGSNFTLKIRSTKLEDSAMYFCASGLASGGRGCFGAGTRLSVL.

This rearrangement joins TRBV7-2 to TRBJ2-1; no definite D call. The CDR3 totals 15 residues. V was cut by 5 bases and J by 8 bases, with 19 bases left in between. Germline loops: CDR1 SGHTA, CDR2 FQGNSA. DNA of the CDR3: TGTGCCAGCAGCCCACATACCCTACGTATCTATGAGCAGTTCTTC. This encodes CASSPHTLRIYEQFF.

The gene calls are TRBV4-3 and TRBJ1-6, with D uncertain. Germline CDR1 reads LGHNA; CDR2 reads YSLEER. This CDR3 is built from 12 residues. V lost 0 bases and J lost 8, with 2 bases in between. CDR3 loop: CASSQDYSPLHF. As DNA, the CDR3 is TGCGCCAGCAGCCAAGATTATTCACCCCTCCACTTT.

The chain carries TRBV25-1 and TRBJ1-2, with 9 bases aligning to TRBD1. CDR1 is MGHDK, CDR2 SYGVNS, per germline. The V gene end was trimmed by 6 bases and the J gene end by 4 bases; junction bases not matched to a gene: 3. The CDR3 spans 13 residues. The CDR3 sequence: CASREDRGYGYTF. In DNA form, the CDR3 reads TGTGCCAGCAGGGAGGACAGGGGCTATGGCTACACCTTC.

This clone occurred once. The rearrangement joins TRBV21-1 to TRBJ2-2; no check of the table's D call, TRBD1, against the DNA was made. TRBV21-1 is tagged as a pseudogene. This CDR3 spans 15 amino acids. CDR3: CASTPGQGGTGELFF. CDR3 DNA: TGTGCCAGCACTCCGGGACAGGGAGGCACCGGGGAGCTGTTTTTT.

This clone turned up a few times. The V gene is TRBV7-2, the J gene TRBJ1-2; D remains ambiguous. Trimming removed 1 base at V and 5 bases at J, with 8 bases between. The CDR3 is 13 amino acids. Germline assignment: CDR1 SGHTA and CDR2 FQGNSA. CDR3 sequence reads: CASSLGKPYGYTF. The CDR3 DNA reads as TGTGCCAGCAGCTTAGGGAAACCTTATGGCTACACCTTC.

V and J are TRBV6-1 and TRBJ1-1; tentatively, D is TRBD1 (5 bases). The CDR3 length is 15 residues. The V gene's germline CDR1 is MNHNS and CDR2 SASEGT. Trimming removed 1 base at V and 4 bases at J, with 13 bases between. CDR3 nucleotides: TGTGCCAGCAGTGAAGGGGGCAGGGTAGTCACTGAAGCTTTCTTT. Translation: CASSEGGRVVTEAFF.

There are a few counts of this clone. This sequence joins TRBV29-1 and TRBJ2-3; D may be TRBD2 (6 bases). Germline assignment: CDR1 SQVTM and CDR2 ANQGSEA. Trimming took off 5 bases at V and 4 bases at J, with 13 bases between the two ends. This CDR3 spans 13 amino acids. The CDR3 protein is CSVFRENADTQYF. DNA of the CDR3: TGCAGCGTTTTCCGGGAGAACGCAGATACGCAGTATTTT.

This sequence joins TRBV30 and TRBJ2-5; TRBD2 might be the D (6 bases). There are 14 residues in the CDR3. Germline CDR1 is GTSNPN and CDR2 is SVGIG (reference sequence). Trimming shortened V by 2 bases and J by 1 base, and 11 bases separated the two germline ends. CDR3 region: CAWSPGLPQETQYF. The CDR3 DNA is TGTGCCTGGAGTCCGGGACTGCCCCAAGAGACCCAGTACTTC.

The J gene is TRBJ2-1, the V gene TRBV7-9; 8 nucleotides agree with TRBD2. With V trimmed by 5 bases and J by 7 bases, 16 bases remained unmatched. This CDR3 has 17 amino acids. Germline V gene sequence: CDR1 SEHNR, CDR2 FQNEAQ (reference sequence). The CDR3 DNA reads as TGTGCCAGCAGCCCTCCTGCCCTAGCGGGTGTTTGGAATGAGCAGTTCTTC. It encodes CASSPPALAGVWNEQFF.

The rearrangement links TRBV9 to TRBJ2-1; possibly TRBD2 for D (6 bases). The V end was cut by 4 bases, the J end by 0 bases, with 11 bases between. Germline CDR1 and CDR2: SGDLS and YYNGEE. The CDR3 extends over 15 amino acids. The CDR3 coding sequence is TGTGCCAGCAGCCAAGGGACTTCCTCCTACAATGAGCAGTTCTTC. Translation gives CASSQGTSSYNEQFF. The variable domain in full, with the rest retrieved from reference TRBV9 and TRBJ2-1, is DSGVTQTPKHLITATGQRVTLRCSPRSGDLSVYWYQQSLDQGLQFLIQYYNGEERAKGNILERFSAQQFPDLHSELNLSSLELGDSALYFCASSQGTSSYNEQFFGPGTRLTVL.

V is TRBV7-2 and J is TRBJ1-2; D call uncertain. The germline gives CDR1 SGHTA, CDR2 FQGNSA. With 2 bases removed from V and 0 bases from J, the gap between germline ends came to 13 bases. The CDR3 spans 16 residues. DNA of the CDR3: TGTGCCAGCAGCTTAAGACAATGGCAGCCTAACTATGGCTACACCTTC. It codes for CASSLRQWQPNYGYTF. Full variable domain (remainder filled in from reference TRBV7-2 and TRBJ1-2): GAGVSQSPSNKVTEKGKDVELRCDPISGHTALYWYRQSLGQGLEFLIYFQGNSAPDKSGLPSDRFSAERTGGSVSTLTIQRTQQEDSAVYLCASSLRQWQPNYGYTFGSGTRLTVV.

The chain joins TRBV7-2 to TRBJ2-3, with TRBD1 as a possible D gene (6 bases). The CDR3 covers 15 residues. CDR1 and CDR2 from the germline V gene are SGHTA and FQGNSA. V shed 5 bases and J shed 4 bases, with 16 bases lying between them. CDR3 bases: TGTGCCAGCAGCCCCAGTGGGGGCAGCGCAGATACGCAGTATTTT. As protein: CASSPSGGSADTQYF. Full variable domain (remainder filled in from reference TRBV7-2 and TRBJ2-3): GAGVSQSPSNKVTEKGKDVELRCDPISGHTALYWYRQSLGQGLEFLIYFQGNSAPDKSGLPSDRFSAERTGGSVSTLTIQRTQQEDSAVYLCASSPSGGSADTQYFGPGTRLTVL.

The chain couples TRBV30 to TRBJ2-4; D remains ambiguous. This CDR3 comprises 12 residues. V lost 5 bases, J lost 6 bases, and 11 bases lay in between. In germline, CDR1 is GTSNPN, CDR2 SVGIG (reference sequence). The CDR3 sequence: CAWAVSGNIQYF. As DNA, the CDR3 is TGTGCCTGGGCCGTCTCGGGAAACATTCAGTACTTC.

The rearrangement uses TRBV7-2 and TRBJ1-3, with D unclear. With 4 bases removed from V and 4 bases from J, the gap between germline ends came to 8 bases. CDR3 length equals 13 residues. Looked up from germline, CDR1 is SGHTA and CDR2 is FQGNSA. DNA of the CDR3: TGTGCCAGCAGCTCATGGCAGGGAAACACCATATATTTT. Translating it yields CASSSWQGNTIYF.

This clone was seen once. The V gene is TRBV11-3, the J gene TRBJ2-3; tentatively, D is TRBD2 (5 bases). The V and J ends lost 8 bases and 1 base respectively, with 16 bases between them. This CDR3 region has 15 residues. The germline CDR1 and CDR2 sequences are SGHNT and YENEEA. The CDR3 sequence: CASSGRGMGTDTQYF. The DNA of the CDR3 is TGTGCCAGCTCAGGCCGGGGAATGGGCACAGATACGCAGTATTTT.

The rearrangement links TRBV5-1 to TRBJ1-1; D gene uncertain. Between the trimmed V and J ends, which lost 4 bases and 10 bases, there was a span of 17 bases. Germline CDR1 reads SGHRS; CDR2 reads YFSETQ. CDR3 size: 13 residues. The CDR3 bases are TGCGCCAGCAGCCCGTCGGAGAACCGGGGAGCTTTCTTT. This sequence encodes CASSPSENRGAFF.